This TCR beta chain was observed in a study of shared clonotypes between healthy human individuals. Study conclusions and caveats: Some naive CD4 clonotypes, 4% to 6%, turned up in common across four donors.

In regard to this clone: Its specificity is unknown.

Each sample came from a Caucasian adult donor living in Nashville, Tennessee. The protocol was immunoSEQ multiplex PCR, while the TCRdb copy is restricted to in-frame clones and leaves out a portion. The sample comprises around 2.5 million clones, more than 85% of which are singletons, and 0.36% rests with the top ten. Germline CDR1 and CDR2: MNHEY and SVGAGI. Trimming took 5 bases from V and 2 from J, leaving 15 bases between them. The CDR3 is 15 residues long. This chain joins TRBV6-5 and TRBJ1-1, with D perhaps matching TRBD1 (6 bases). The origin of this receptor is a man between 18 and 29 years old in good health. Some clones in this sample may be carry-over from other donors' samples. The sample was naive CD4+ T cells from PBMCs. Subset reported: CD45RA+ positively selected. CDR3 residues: CASSRIWGANTEAFF. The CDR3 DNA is TGTGCCAGCAGTAGGATTTGGGGGGCTAACACTGAAGCTTTCTTT.